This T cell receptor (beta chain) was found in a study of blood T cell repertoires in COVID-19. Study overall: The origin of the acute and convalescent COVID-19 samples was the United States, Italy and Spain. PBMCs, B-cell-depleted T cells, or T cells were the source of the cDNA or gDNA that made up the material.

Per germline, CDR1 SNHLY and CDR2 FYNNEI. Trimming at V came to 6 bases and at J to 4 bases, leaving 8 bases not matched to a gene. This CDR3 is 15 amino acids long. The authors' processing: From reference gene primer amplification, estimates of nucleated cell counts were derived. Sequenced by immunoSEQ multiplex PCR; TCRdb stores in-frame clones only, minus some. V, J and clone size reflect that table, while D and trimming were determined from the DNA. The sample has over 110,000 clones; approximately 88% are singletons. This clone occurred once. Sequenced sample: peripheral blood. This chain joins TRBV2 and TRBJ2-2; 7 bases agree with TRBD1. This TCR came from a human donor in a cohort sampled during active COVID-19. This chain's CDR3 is CASRETGVVTGELFF. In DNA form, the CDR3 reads TGTGCCAGCAGAGAAACAGGGGTTGTCACCGGGGAGCTGTTTTTT.